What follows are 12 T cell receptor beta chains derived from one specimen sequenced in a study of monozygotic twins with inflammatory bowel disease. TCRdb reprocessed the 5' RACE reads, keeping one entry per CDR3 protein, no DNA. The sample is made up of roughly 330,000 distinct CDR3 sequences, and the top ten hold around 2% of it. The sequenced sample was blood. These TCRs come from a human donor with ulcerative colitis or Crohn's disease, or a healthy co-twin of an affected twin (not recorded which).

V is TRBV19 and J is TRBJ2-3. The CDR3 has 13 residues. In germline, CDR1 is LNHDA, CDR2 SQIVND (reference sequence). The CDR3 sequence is CASSRLPTNTQYF.

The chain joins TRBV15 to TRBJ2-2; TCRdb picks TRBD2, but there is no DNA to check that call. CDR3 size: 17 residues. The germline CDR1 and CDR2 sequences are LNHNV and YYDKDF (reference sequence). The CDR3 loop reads CATSREVWTANTGELFF.

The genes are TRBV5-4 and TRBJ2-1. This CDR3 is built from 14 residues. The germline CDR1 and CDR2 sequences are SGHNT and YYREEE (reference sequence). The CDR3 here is CAGSGGVAYNEQFF.

CDR3 sequence reads: CASSPPGPYEQYF. V and J are TRBV18 and TRBJ2-7. Germline lookup yields CDR1 KGHSH and CDR2 LQKENI. The CDR3 is 13 amino acids.

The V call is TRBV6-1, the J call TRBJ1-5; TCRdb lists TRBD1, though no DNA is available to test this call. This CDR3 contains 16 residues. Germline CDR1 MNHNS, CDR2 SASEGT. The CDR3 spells CASSGLGQRYNQPQHF.

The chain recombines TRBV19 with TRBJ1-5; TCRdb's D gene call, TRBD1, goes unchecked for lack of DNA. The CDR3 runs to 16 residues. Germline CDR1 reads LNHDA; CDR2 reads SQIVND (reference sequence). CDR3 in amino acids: CASRATGVSSNQPQHF.

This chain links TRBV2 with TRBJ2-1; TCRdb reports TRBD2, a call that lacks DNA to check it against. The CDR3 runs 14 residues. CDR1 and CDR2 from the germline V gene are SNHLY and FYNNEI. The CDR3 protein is CASSGLAGNNEQFF.

The CDR3 here is CASSSTTGRINEKLFF. This chain joins TRBV12-3 or TRBV12-4 and TRBJ1-4; absent DNA, TCRdb's TRBD1 call cannot be checked. The CDR3 runs to 16 residues.

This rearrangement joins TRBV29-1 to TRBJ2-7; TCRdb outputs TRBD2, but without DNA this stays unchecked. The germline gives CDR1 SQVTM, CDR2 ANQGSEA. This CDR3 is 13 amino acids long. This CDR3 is CSVVPSGSYEQYF.

The CDR3 is CASSIQGVYEQFF. The chain has TRBV13 and TRBJ2-1; no DNA is available, so the TRBD1 call from TCRdb remains unchecked. The V gene's germline CDR1 is PRHDT and CDR2 FYEKMQ (reference sequence). The CDR3 runs 13 residues.

The CDR3 sequence is CASSIGGANYGYTF. This sequence joins TRBV19 and TRBJ1-2. CDR1 is LNHDA and CDR2 is SQIVND in the germline V gene (reference sequence). The CDR3 has 14 residues.

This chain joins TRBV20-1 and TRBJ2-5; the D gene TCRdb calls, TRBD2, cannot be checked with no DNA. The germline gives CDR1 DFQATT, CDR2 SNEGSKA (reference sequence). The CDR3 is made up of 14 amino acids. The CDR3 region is CSATPRLAEETQYF.